One and the same sample provided the 16 T cell receptor beta chains below, sequenced in a study of blood T cell repertoires in COVID-19. Repertoires were generated with immunoSEQ multiplex PCR, while TCRdb's copy carries only in-frame clones and drops some. The data contain fewer than 250,000 clones, 87% of them seen just once; the ten biggest clones take up 2.5% to 3%. Sample: PBMCs or T cells enriched from blood (not recorded which). Receptors were obtained from a woman in her 30s with acute COVID-19.

J is TRBJ2-7 and V is TRBV27; tentative D call: TRBD1 (6 bases). The CDR3 runs to 14 residues. Germline V lookup: CDR1 MNHEY, CDR2 SMNVEV (reference sequence). V shed 4 bases and J shed 3 bases, with 13 bases lying between them. CDR3 DNA sequence: TGTGCCAGCAGTTCCCACAGGGTTCTCTACGAGCAGTACTTC. This codes for CASSSHRVLYEQYF.

CDR3 bases: TGTGCCAGCAGCCAAGGTGACCGGGACAGGCTTTGGATGGGGTCGCACAATGAGCAGTTCTTC. Its protein product is CASSQGDRDRLWMGSHNEQFF. The chain joins TRBV3-1 (or the pseudogene TRBV3-2) to TRBJ2-1, with TRBD1 matching 8 bases. This CDR3 region has 21 residues. Germline CDR1 reads LGHDT; CDR2 reads YNNKEL (reference sequence). The V segment lost 1 base and the J segment 5 bases; nucleotides outside the gene matches: 22.

This clone was observed once. The rearrangement uses TRBV7-2 and TRBJ1-1; the D is unclear. The V end was cut by 5 bases, the J end by 4 bases, with 17 bases between. The germline gives CDR1 SGHTA, CDR2 FQGNSA. The CDR3 is made up of 15 amino acids. The CDR3: CASSPTRAEGTEAFF. The DNA of the CDR3 is TGTGCCAGCAGCCCCACAAGAGCGGAAGGCACTGAAGCTTTCTTT.

J is TRBJ2-5 and V is TRBV12-5, with a weak D call TRBD2 (6 bases). Looked up from germline, CDR1 is LGHNT and CDR2 is FRNRAP. CDR3 length equals 12 residues. The germline V and J ends were trimmed by 6 bases and 5 bases, with 10 bases remaining between them. The DNA of the CDR3 is TGTGCTAGTGGATGGGGGGAGGAGACCCAGTACTTC. Amino acids: CASGWGEETQYF.

The rearrangement links TRBV27 to TRBJ1-2; a weak D match, TRBD1 (6 bases). CDR1 MNHEY and CDR2 SMNVEV come from the germline V gene (reference sequence). This CDR3 has 13 amino acids. Trimming took off 8 bases at V and 4 bases at J, with 14 bases between the two ends. The CDR3 here is CASAPRGAYGYTF. The CDR3 DNA reads as TGTGCCAGCGCCCCCCGGGGGGCCTATGGCTACACCTTC.

The chain has TRBV11-2 and TRBJ1-5; weak D call: TRBD1 (6 bases). This CDR3 contains 15 residues. Deletions cut 6 bases from V and 1 base from J, with 13 bases between. CDR1 is SGHAT, CDR2 FQNNGV, per germline. CDR3 sequence: CASSHGGASNQPQHF. For the CDR3, the DNA is TGTGCCAGCAGTCATGGGGGCGCGAGCAATCAGCCCCAGCATTTT.

This chain links TRBV6-4 with TRBJ1-5; unclear D gene. CDR1 and CDR2 (germline): MRHNA, SNTAGT. The CDR3 totals 13 residues. V lost 3 bases, J lost 5 bases, and 8 bases lay in between. Written as DNA, the CDR3 is TGTGCCAGCAGTGAGACTTGGGATCAGCCCCAGCATTTT. It translates to CASSETWDQPQHF.

The chain is built from TRBV6-5 and TRBJ2-3; perhaps TRBD2 as D (6 bases). The V end lost 2 bases, the J end lost 0 bases, and 12 bases lay between the germline ends. The CDR3 has 16 residues. Germline loops: CDR1 MNHEY, CDR2 SVGAGI. This CDR3 is CASSYPAAGSTDTQYF. CDR3 DNA: TGTGCCAGCAGTTACCCGGCGGCGGGAAGCACAGATACGCAGTATTTT.

This chain uses TRBV19 with TRBJ1-5, with 7 bases aligning to TRBD1. CDR3 length equals 16 residues. Trimming at V came to 3 bases and at J to 3 bases, leaving 8 bases not matched to a gene. Germline V CDR1 and CDR2: LNHDA, SQIVND (reference sequence). CDR3 bases: TGTGCCAGTAGTATGGTGCAGGGGGTACACAATCAGCCCCAGCATTTT. Translating gives CASSMVQGVHNQPQHF. The full variable domain, its missing parts supplied by reference TRBV19 and TRBJ1-5, is DGGITQSPKYLFRKEGQNVTLSCEQNLNHDAMYWYRQDPGQGLRLIYYSQIVNDFQKGDIAEGYSVSREKKESFPLTVTSAQKNPTAFYLCASSMVQGVHNQPQHFGDGTRLSIL.

This CDR3 is CASSYSGGQQETQYF. CDR3 DNA sequence: TGTGCCAGTTCTTATAGCGGGGGGCAACAAGAGACCCAGTACTTC. This chain links TRBV9 with TRBJ2-5, with 10 nucleotides matching TRBD2. The CDR3 has 15 residues. V lost 8 bases and J lost 2; bases outside the gene matches: 9. Per the germline V gene, CDR1 is SGDLS and CDR2 is YYNGEE.

This sequence joins TRBV10-3 and TRBJ1-1, with D uncertain. The V gene lost 4 bases and the J gene lost 1 base, with 10 bases spanning the gap. The germline CDR1 and CDR2 sequences are ENHRY and SYGVKD. This CDR3 is built from 14 residues. The CDR3 nucleotides are TGTGCCATCAGTGGTTCGGGAGAGAACACTGAAGCTTTCTTT. Translation gives CAISGSGENTEAFF.

The V gene is TRBV5-4, the J gene TRBJ2-3; 7 bases map to TRBD2. Germline loops: CDR1 SGHNT, CDR2 YYREEE (reference sequence). This CDR3 spans 18 amino acids. With 1 base clipped from V and 1 base from J, the junction kept 12 bases outside the gene matches. The CDR3 loop reads CASSLSERGTLRTDTQYF. CDR3 nucleotides: TGTGCCAGCAGCTTGTCCGAGCGGGGCACCCTCCGCACAGATACGCAGTATTTT.

The chain links TRBV7-9 to TRBJ2-5, with TRBD1 identical over 7 bases. Germline-derived CDR1 and CDR2 are SEHNR and FQNEAQ (reference sequence). Trimming at V came to 6 bases and at J to 7 bases, leaving 8 bases not matched to a gene. The CDR3 loop spans 13 amino acids. The CDR3 here is CASSYDRDGTQYF. The CDR3 nucleotides read TGTGCCAGCAGTTACGACAGGGACGGGACCCAGTACTTC.

In its sample, this clone was seen once. CDR3 nucleotide sequence: TGTGCCAGCAGCCAGGGTCAGGGGGCAGGTTATGGCTACACCTTC. This gives the protein CASSQGQGAGYGYTF. The chain is built from TRBV7-8 and TRBJ1-2, with 8 nucleotides matching TRBD1. J lost 5 bases, V lost 5 bases, and 10 bases had no gene match. The germline gives CDR1 SGHVS, CDR2 FQNEAQ. CDR3 size: 15 residues.

This rearrangement joins TRBV9 to TRBJ1-5; tentatively, D is TRBD1 (5 bases). The CDR3 totals 15 residues. CDR1 is SGDLS, CDR2 YYNGEE, per germline. V was trimmed by 0 bases and J by 6 bases, leaving 13 bases between them. The CDR3 coding sequence is TGTGCCAGCAGCGTAGACGGGGGGTTGGGTCAGCCCCAGCATTTT. Translating gives CASSVDGGLGQPQHF. Full variable domain (missing parts from reference TRBV9 and TRBJ1-5): DSGVTQTPKHLITATGQRVTLRCSPRSGDLSVYWYQQSLDQGLQFLIQYYNGEERAKGNILERFSAQQFPDLHSELNLSSLELGDSALYFCASSVDGGLGQPQHFGDGTRLSIL.

This clone was observed once. This chain joins TRBV10-3 and TRBJ2-1, with a tentative D call TRBD1 (6 bases). This CDR3 is 15 amino acids long. In germline, CDR1 is ENHRY, CDR2 SYGVKD. V was pared by 6 bases and J by 9 bases, with 21 bases between. The CDR3 protein is CAIRRDGGGVGEQFF. DNA for the CDR3: TGTGCCATCAGAAGGGATGGGGGCGGCGTTGGTGAGCAGTTCTTC.